This is a list of T cell receptor beta chains from one sample in a study of post-analysis software for immune sequencing data. From the PCR reads, TCRdb called clonotypes with MiXCR, one entry per CDR3 protein. The repertoire consists of roughly 540,000 distinct CDR3 sequences, with around 34% occurring once and the leading ten covering 4.5% to 7.5%. The sequenced material came from blood. The receptors come from a girl aged 2-17 years with multiple sclerosis. Both conserved end residues are part of each CDR3. The D gene is left open where the match is weak. Clone size appears in some rows only: once, few, many, or a class for an expanded clone.

TRBJ1-6 - TRBV7-8 - TGTGCCAGCAGCTTGGGCAGGGTTAGCCCCCTCCACTTT CASSLGRVSPLHF
TRBJ2-7 few TRBV6-6 TRBD1 TGTGCCAGCAGTGGGACAGAGCCCTACGAGCAGTACTTC CASSGTEPYEQYF
TRBJ2-5 few TRBV29-1 - TGCAGCGTTGAGGTGGTCAGCGGAGAGACCCAGTACTTC CSVEVVSGETQYF
TRBJ2-1 - TRBV9 TRBD2 TGTGCCAGCAGCACACTTAGCGGGGGCCTCTACAATGAGCAGTTCTTC CASSTLSGGLYNEQFF
TRBJ1-5 - TRBV5-8 - TGTGCCAGCAGCTACAGGGAACAGCCCCAGCATTTT CASSYREQPQHF
TRBJ1-4 - TRBV11-2 - TGTGCCAGCAGCCGAGAGACGGTGACTAATGAAAAACTGTTTTTT CASSRETVTNEKLFF
TRBJ2-3 few TRBV5-4 - TGTGCCAGCAGCCGATCCAGAGAGACAGATACGCAGTATTTT CASSRSRETDTQYF
TRBJ2-7 many TRBV9 TRBD1 TGTGCCAGCAGCGTTAGTGACAGGGAAACCTACGAGCAGTACTTC CASSVSDRETYEQYF
TRBJ2-1 - TRBV7-9 - TGTGCCAGCCGAAGTTGGGGCGGCGATGAGCAGTTCTTC CASRSWGGDEQFF
TRBJ2-5 few TRBV7-3 TRBD1 TGTGCCAGCAGCTTAGCCAGGACAGGGGCGCCGGATCCTAAAGAGACCCAGTACTTC CASSLARTGAPDPKETQYF
TRBJ1-1 - TRBV2 - TGTGCCACCACCACTACAGGGTTCAACACTGAAGCTTTCTTT CATTTTGFNTEAFF
TRBJ2-7 once TRBV14 TRBD2 TGTGCCAGCAGCCAAGAGAGTCGGGGGGGCGAGCAGTACTTC CASSQESRGGEQYF
TRBJ1-4 - TRBV4-1 TRBD1 TGCGCCAGCAGCCCTCGACAGGGGGAACTGTTTTTT CASSPRQGELFF
TRBJ2-2 - TRBV19 TRBD2 TGTGCCAGTAGTTTGCGGGGGGCGGCCACCGGGGAGCTGTTTTTT CASSLRGAATGELFF
TRBJ1-2 - TRBV3-1 - TGTACCAGCAGCCTGGGTTCCGGTGGCTACACCTTC CTSSLGSGGYTF
TRBJ2-3 - TRBV27 TRBD1 TGTGCCAGCAGTTTACCCGGGACAGCTTCAGATACGCAGTATTTT CASSLPGTASDTQYF
TRBJ2-3 few TRBV5-1 - TGCGCCAGCAGCTGGCAGTATCCTAGCACAGATACGCAGTATTTT CASSWQYPSTDTQYF